The rows below give T cell receptor beta chains drawn from one sample of a study of T cells in Graves' hyperthyroidism and ophthalmopathy. TCRdb itself ran the multiplex PCR reads through MiXCR, one entry per CDR3 protein. The repertoire consists of hundreds of thousands of distinct CDR3 sequences, with roughly 15% occurring once and the leading ten covering more than 8.5%. The sequenced sample was blood. The receptors derive from a woman younger than 35 with Graves' hyperthyroidism. The CDR3 runs from the conserved cysteine through the conserved F or W. A D gene is named only where the DNA matches it firmly.

D: .
J: TRBJ1-2
V: TRBV28
CDR3: CASSFPTGGFSGYTF

D: TRBD2
J: TRBJ2-3
V: TRBV5-5
CDR3: CASSLLTSGRVADTQYF

D: .
J: TRBJ1-2
V: TRBV5-1
CDR3: CASSRSPQDRAYGYTF

D: TRBD1
J: TRBJ1-1
V: TRBV28
CDR3: CASSLRTGGWNTEAFF

D: .
J: TRBJ2-4
V: TRBV6-1
CDR3: CASLRQSAAKNIQYF

D: .
J: TRBJ2-7
V: TRBV11-3
CDR3: CASSRQLGRGPYEQYF

D: .
J: TRBJ1-2
V: TRBV20-1
CDR3: CSPKTGTVGYGYTF

D: TRBD1
J: TRBJ1-4
V: TRBV7-2
CDR3: CASSSYRGKLFF

D: .
J: TRBJ2-7
V: TRBV28
CDR3: CASISDRRSYEQYF

D: TRBD1
J: TRBJ2-7
V: TRBV5-1
CDR3: CASKPGQALYEQYF

D: .
J: TRBJ1-5
V: TRBV18
CDR3: CASSPQGPQLAQHF

D: TRBD1
J: TRBJ1-2
V: TRBV5-5
CDR3: CASSLVIEGFTQGAFLNYGYTF

D: .
J: TRBJ2-7
V: TRBV12-3/TRBV12-4
CDR3: CASSKTSSYEQYF

D: .
J: TRBJ2-1
V: TRBV6-1
CDR3: CASSSGPLSSYNEQFF

D: TRBD2
J: TRBJ2-1
V: TRBV11-3
CDR3: CASSGSTSGRFHNEQFF

D: .
J: TRBJ2-7
V: TRBV7-8
CDR3: CASSLRLLYEQYF

D: TRBD1
J: TRBJ1-5
V: TRBV3-1
CDR3: CASSHADRGGNQPQHF

D: .
J: TRBJ2-3
V: TRBV7-3
CDR3: CASSPGTNTDTQYF

D: .
J: TRBJ1-4
V: TRBV4-3
CDR3: CASSQPGTPNEKLFF

D: .
J: TRBJ2-1
V: TRBV29-1
CDR3: CSVDLAGAGNEQFF

D: .
J: TRBJ2-7
V: TRBV28
CDR3: CASSRLVLTYEQYF

D: .
J: TRBJ1-1
V: TRBV29-1
CDR3: CSAFQYGNTEAFF

D: .
J: TRBJ1-6
V: TRBV12-3/TRBV12-4
CDR3: CASKETGLLSPLHF

D: TRBD2
J: TRBJ2-7
V: TRBV4-1
CDR3: CASSQVASGRAGREQYF

D: TRBD1
J: TRBJ1-2
V: TRBV28
CDR3: CASSPPGDRAHGYTF

D: TRBD1
J: TRBJ1-1
V: TRBV27
CDR3: CASSSGTGGRMAEAFF

D: TRBD2
J: TRBJ2-7
V: TRBV6-2/TRBV6-3
CDR3: CASSFGLAGVDEQYF

D: .
J: TRBJ1-4
V: TRBV6-2/TRBV6-3
CDR3: CASSYSGPGDEKLFF

D: TRBD1
J: TRBJ1-4
V: TRBV6-1
CDR3: CASSGIRDRVHPQLFF

D: TRBD1
J: TRBJ2-5
V: TRBV7-3
CDR3: CASSPGTGGGETQYF

D: .
J: TRBJ2-1
V: TRBV7-3
CDR3: CASSLGIQGSEQFF

D: .
J: TRBJ2-1
V: TRBV10-3
CDR3: CAIRSPLGHEQFF

D: TRBD2
J: TRBJ2-1
V: TRBV6-1
CDR3: CASNGLAGRIEQFF

D: TRBD2
J: TRBJ2-1
V: TRBV4-3
CDR3: CASSQAPTSGSSNEQFF

D: .
J: TRBJ1-5
V: TRBV29-1
CDR3: CSVGGGTGNQPQHF

D: .
J: TRBJ1-1
V: TRBV11-2
CDR3: CASSPNRAGTEAFF

D: TRBD2
J: TRBJ2-1
V: TRBV6-1
CDR3: CASSRRTDLGTSGSNEQFF

D: TRBD1
J: TRBJ2-1
V: TRBV28
CDR3: CASSPGTVLNEQFF

D: TRBD2
J: TRBJ2-7
V: TRBV27
CDR3: CASSFPMGLETGSYEQYF

D: .
J: TRBJ1-2
V: TRBV6-1
CDR3: CASSWGTNYGYTF

D: .
J: TRBJ2-7
V: TRBV12-3/TRBV12-4
CDR3: CASSLWWGDSYEQYF

D: .
J: TRBJ2-7
V: TRBV6-2/TRBV6-3
CDR3: CASSQQWLIAFEQYF

D: TRBD1
J: TRBJ2-7
V: TRBV20-1
CDR3: CSASNPTGFNIYEQYF

D: TRBD1
J: TRBJ1-1
V: TRBV18
CDR3: CASSRRTGMNTEAFF

D: .
J: TRBJ2-3
V: TRBV20-1
CDR3: CSARWGSGGLPTDTQYF